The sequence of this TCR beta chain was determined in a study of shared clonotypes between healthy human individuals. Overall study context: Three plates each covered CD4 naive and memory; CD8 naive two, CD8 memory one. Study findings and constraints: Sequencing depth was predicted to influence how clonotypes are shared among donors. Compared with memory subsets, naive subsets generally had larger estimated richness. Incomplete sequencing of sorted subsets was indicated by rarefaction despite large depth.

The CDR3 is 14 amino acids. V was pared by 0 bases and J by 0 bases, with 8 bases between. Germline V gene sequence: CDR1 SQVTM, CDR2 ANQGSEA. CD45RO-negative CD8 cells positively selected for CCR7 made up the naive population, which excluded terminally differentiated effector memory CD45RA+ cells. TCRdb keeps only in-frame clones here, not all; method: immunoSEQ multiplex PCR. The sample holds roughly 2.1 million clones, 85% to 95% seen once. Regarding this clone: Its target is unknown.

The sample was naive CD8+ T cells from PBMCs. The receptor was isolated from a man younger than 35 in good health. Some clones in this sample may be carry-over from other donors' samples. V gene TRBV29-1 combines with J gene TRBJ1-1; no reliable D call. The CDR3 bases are TGCAGCGTTGAAGAGCGGTACATGAACACTGAAGCTTTCTTT. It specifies CSVEERYMNTEAFF.